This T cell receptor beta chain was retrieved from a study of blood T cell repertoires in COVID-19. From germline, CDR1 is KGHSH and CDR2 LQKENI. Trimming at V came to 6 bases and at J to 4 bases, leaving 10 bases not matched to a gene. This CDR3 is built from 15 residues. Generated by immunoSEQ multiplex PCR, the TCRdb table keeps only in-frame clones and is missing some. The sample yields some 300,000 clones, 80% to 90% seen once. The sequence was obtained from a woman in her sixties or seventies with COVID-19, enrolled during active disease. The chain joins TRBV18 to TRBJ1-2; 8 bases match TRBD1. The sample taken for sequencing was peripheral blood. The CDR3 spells CASSETGVQSYGYTF. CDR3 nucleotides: TGTGCCAGCTCCGAGACAGGGGTTCAGAGCTATGGCTACACCTTC. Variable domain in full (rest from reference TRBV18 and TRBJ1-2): NAGVMQNPRHLVRRRGQEARLRCSPMKGHSHVYWYRQLPEEGLKFMVYLQKENIIDESGMPKERFSAEFPKEGPSILRIQQVVRGDSAAYFCASSETGVQSYGYTFGSGTRLTVV.